Below, one TCR beta chain is given with its context. This specimen belongs to a study of blood T cell repertoires in COVID-19. About the research overall: Samples came from the United States, Italy and Spain, spanning acute and convalescent COVID-19.

In the source study's methods: Scientists estimated how many nucleated cells there were by amplifying reference gene primers. Method: immunoSEQ multiplex PCR; TCRdb's copy keeps in-frame clones and lacks some. The V and J calls and the clone size are those of that table, but D and trimming were determined from the DNA. The sample lists approximately 170,000 clones, 70% to 90% seen once, with 5.5% to 8.5% in the top ten. Trimming pared 1 base from V and 3 bases from J, leaving 10 bases between. From germline, CDR1 is LNHDA and CDR2 SQIVND (reference sequence). The CDR3 contains 15 residues. The gene calls are TRBV19 and TRBJ2-1, with D maybe TRBD2 (5 bases). This sequence originates from a woman aged 80 or older in a cohort sampled during active or convalescent COVID-19. Material: peripheral blood. The CDR3 DNA follows: TGTGCCAGTAGTATAGCACTAGATATCTACAATGAGCAGTTCTTC. Amino acid sequence: CASSIALDIYNEQFF. Looking up the rest from reference TRBV19 and TRBJ2-1 gives the full variable domain: DGGITQSPKYLFRKEGQNVTLSCEQNLNHDAMYWYRQDPGQGLRLIYYSQIVNDFQKGDIAEGYSVSREKKESFPLTVTSAQKNPTAFYLCASSIALDIYNEQFFGPGTRLTVL.